These 27 T cell receptor beta chains originate from one sample sequenced in a study of post-analysis software for immune sequencing data. Findings of the study overall: Elevated frequency relative to controls characterized about 5 TRBV segments in patients, TRBV5-6, TRBV5-1 and TRBV20-1 among them.

The authors incorporated unique molecular identifiers into the TCR beta cDNA libraries. MiXCR, run by TCRdb on the PCR reads, gives a single entry per CDR3 protein. The sample yields about half a million distinct CDR3 sequences, 34% seen once. Antigen specificity for these receptors is unknown. The sequencing sample was made of blood. These receptors were collected from a girl aged 2-17 years with multiple sclerosis.

This clonotype was picked up a small number of times. The chain is built from TRBV19 and TRBJ2-3, with TRBD2 matching 10 bases. V shed 3 bases and J 2 bases; nucleotides not matched to a gene: 5. CDR3 length: 16 residues. Germline CDR1 is LNHDA and CDR2 is SQIVND (reference sequence). This CDR3 reads CASSISGLADTDTQYF. The CDR3 bases are TGTGCCAGTAGTATCTCAGGACTAGCGGACACAGATACGCAGTATTTT.

The sample holds a few counts of this clonotype. The chain uses TRBV3-1 and TRBJ2-3; 9 bases agree with TRBD2. V was clipped by 7 bases and J by 0 bases; unmatched bases: 8. The CDR3 sequence is 16 residues long. Germline-derived CDR1 and CDR2 are LGHDT and YNNKEL (reference sequence). The DNA for the CDR3 is TGTGCCAGCAACGTAGCGGGGGCGTCTAGCACAGATACGCAGTATTTT. Its protein is CASNVAGASSTDTQYF.

The chain uses TRBV2 and TRBJ1-1; 12 bases align to TRBD1. Germline V lookup: CDR1 SNHLY, CDR2 FYNNEI. CDR3 length equals 13 residues. The junction had 2 bases not matched to a gene; V was cut back by 6 bases and J by 6 bases. The CDR3 DNA follows: TGTGCCAGCAGGGGACAGGGGGCCTCTGAAGCTTTCTTT. Its translation: CASRGQGASEAFF.

CDR3 coding DNA: TGTGCCAGCGCTCGGCGCGGGCAGCGTAATGAGCAGTTCTTC. It codes for CASARRGQRNEQFF. The genes are TRBV25-1 and TRBJ2-1; D might be TRBD2 (5 bases). CDR1 is MGHDK, CDR2 SYGVNS, per germline. V lost 8 bases to trimming and J lost 7 bases, with 18 bases between them. There are 14 residues in the CDR3.

This clonotype showed up just a few times. The rearrangement joins TRBV5-1 to TRBJ2-2; D tentatively fits TRBD1 or TRBD2 (6 bases each). Germline assignment: CDR1 SGHRS and CDR2 YFSETQ. The CDR3 extends over 15 amino acids. With 4 bases removed from V and 1 base from J, the gap between germline ends came to 11 bases. CDR3 protein: CASSPGAGNTGELFF. DNA for the CDR3: TGCGCCAGCAGCCCGGGGGCAGGGAACACCGGGGAGCTGTTTTTT.

This clonotype was observed a few times. The rearrangement joins TRBV13 to TRBJ2-1; TRBD2 aligns across 10 bases. With 5 bases clipped from V and 9 bases from J, the junction kept 13 bases outside the gene matches. The germline V gene encodes CDR1 PRHDT and CDR2 FYEKMQ (reference sequence). The CDR3 has 16 residues. This CDR3 reads CASSPQGAGGVGEQFF. CDR3 sequence (DNA): TGTGCCAGCAGCCCCCAGGGAGCGGGGGGGGTTGGTGAGCAGTTCTTC.

This chain links TRBV5-1 with TRBJ1-2, with D uncertain. Germline V gene data show CDR1 as SGHRS and CDR2 as YFSETQ. The CDR3 totals 12 residues. Trimming removed 1 base from V and 10 bases from J, with 11 bases in between. This CDR3 is CASSLPGPNYTF. The CDR3 bases are TGCGCCAGCAGCTTGCCCGGACCAAACTACACCTTC.

V and J are TRBV10-2 and TRBJ1-5; maybe TRBD1 (5 bases). Germline values: CDR1 WSHSY, CDR2 SAAADI. This CDR3 has 13 amino acids. V shed 4 bases and J shed 7 bases, with 11 bases lying between them. DNA for the CDR3: TGCGCCAGCAGTGGACAGAGACGACAGCCCCAGCATTTT. Translating it yields CASSGQRRQPQHF.

The chain employs TRBV10-3 and TRBJ1-5, with TRBD1 matching over 7 bases. The trim removed 3 bases at V and 5 bases at J, leaving 7 bases unmatched. This CDR3 region has 15 residues. CDR1 and CDR2 from the germline V gene are ENHRY and SYGVKD. The CDR3 nucleotides read TGTGCCATCAGTGAAGGACAGGAAAGCGATCAGCCCCAGCATTTT. Translating gives CAISEGQESDQPQHF.

The chain employs TRBV27 and TRBJ2-5; 7 bases agree with TRBD1. In germline, CDR1 is MNHEY, CDR2 SMNVEV (reference sequence). The V gene end was trimmed by 4 bases and the J gene end by 2 bases; junction bases not matched to a gene: 7. The CDR3 spans 15 residues. This CDR3 reads CASSSLTGLQETQYF. The CDR3 DNA is TGTGCCAGCAGTTCCCTGACAGGGCTGCAAGAGACCCAGTACTTC.

V is TRBV7-8 and J is TRBJ2-1, with D perhaps matching TRBD1 or TRBD2 (5 bases each). CDR1 and CDR2 from the germline V gene are SGHVS and FQNEAQ. V lost 1 base and J lost 5, with 27 bases in between. CDR3 length: 20 residues. The CDR3 sequence is CASSLGHATVQGVMDNEQFF. The CDR3 DNA is TGTGCCAGCAGCTTAGGTCACGCCACGGTCCAGGGAGTCATGGACAATGAGCAGTTCTTC.

A few counts support this clonotype. V is TRBV12-3 or TRBV12-4 and J is TRBJ1-4; TRBD1 matches at 8 bases. The CDR3 length is 14 residues. The junction had 9 bases not matched to a gene; V was cut back by 7 bases and J by 8 bases. CDR3 coding DNA: TGTGCCAGCACAATTACAGGGGGAAGCGAAAAACTGTTTTTT. Translated: CASTITGGSEKLFF.

The chain uses TRBV10-3 and TRBJ2-1; 14 bases fit TRBD2. V dropped 8 bases and J dropped 6; count of bases not matched to a gene: 3. Germline V gene sequence: CDR1 ENHRY, CDR2 SYGVKD. The CDR3 loop spans 14 amino acids. In nucleotides, the CDR3 is TGTGCCATCGCGGGACTAGCGGGGGCCAATGAGCAGTTCTTC. This sequence encodes CAIAGLAGANEQFF.

V usage is TRBV12-3 or TRBV12-4 and J usage is TRBJ2-5, with unresolved D. This CDR3 is built from 12 residues. Between the trimmed V and J ends, which lost 9 bases and 0 bases, there was a span of 8 bases. The CDR3 DNA reads TGTGCCAGTGCGCAGGACCAAGAGACCCAGTACTTC. Translation gives CASAQDQETQYF.

This clonotype was counted a few times. The chain is built from TRBV29-1 and TRBJ2-5, with 8 positions matching TRBD2. Germline V CDR1 and CDR2: SQVTM, ANQGSEA. CDR3 length equals 14 residues. V shed 3 bases and J 1 base; nucleotides not matched to a gene: 4. This chain's CDR3 is CSVEISGAQETQYF. CDR3 bases: TGCAGCGTTGAGATTAGCGGGGCCCAAGAGACCCAGTACTTC.

The chain combines TRBV18 with TRBJ1-5; D might be TRBD1 (5 bases). Trimming took 4 bases from V and 2 from J, leaving 9 bases between them. This CDR3 has 14 residues. CDR1 is KGHSH and CDR2 is LQKENI in the germline V gene. The CDR3 region is CASSLQDRNQPQHF. The CDR3 DNA reads TGTGCCAGCTCACTACAGGACCGCAATCAGCCCCAGCATTTT.

The count of this clonotype is one. This chain connects TRBV3-1 to TRBJ2-3, with 8 bases fitting TRBD2. The ends lost 1 base at V and 0 bases at J; junction bases unmatched: 3. Per the germline V gene, CDR1 is LGHDT and CDR2 is YNNKEL (reference sequence). The CDR3 totals 16 residues. The CDR3 DNA sequence: TGTGCCAGCAGCCAAGCGACTAGCGTTAGCACAGATACGCAGTATTTT. As protein: CASSQATSVSTDTQYF.

This clonotype occurred a few times. V gene TRBV27 combines with J gene TRBJ2-7, with D hard to call. From germline, CDR1 is MNHEY and CDR2 SMNVEV (reference sequence). The CDR3 covers 13 residues. V was pared by 4 bases and J by 6 bases, with 13 bases between. The CDR3, as DNA: TGTGCCAGCAGTTACGATCGGCTATCCGAGCAGTACTTC. Residues: CASSYDRLSEQYF.

CDR3 DNA sequence: TGTGCCAGCAGCCAAGCACAGACAGACCATGGCTACACCTTC. Protein: CASSQAQTDHGYTF. This sequence joins TRBV3-1 and TRBJ1-2, with D maybe TRBD1 (5 bases). CDR1 and CDR2 (germline): LGHDT, YNNKEL (reference sequence). V dropped 1 base and J dropped 6 bases, with 12 bases sitting between them. This CDR3 spans 14 amino acids.

The genes are TRBV12-3 or TRBV12-4 and TRBJ2-1; D ambiguous. The CDR3 totals 12 residues. The germline V and J ends were trimmed by 3 bases and 9 bases, with 9 bases remaining between them. The CDR3 DNA sequence: TGTGCCAGCAGTTTTGTAGTGGGTGAGCAGTTCTTC. Translated: CASSFVVGEQFF.

The genes are TRBV4-1 and TRBJ2-5; the match to TRBD1 covers 7 bases. The CDR3 extends over 17 amino acids. Trimming cost V 0 bases and J 6 bases; bases outside gene matches: 13. The germline gives CDR1 MGHRA, CDR2 YSYEKL. This CDR3 reads CASSQERGLGAKQTQYF. CDR3 bases: TGCGCCAGCAGCCAAGAGAGGGGGCTCGGGGCCAAGCAGACCCAGTACTTC.

This clonotype came up many times. The genes are TRBV29-1 and TRBJ2-5; the match to TRBD1 covers 10 bases. The V gene's germline CDR1 is SQVTM and CDR2 ANQGSEA. CDR3 length equals 13 residues. J lost 4 bases, V lost 8 bases, and 7 bases had no gene match. CDR3 loop: CSSRQGASETQYF. The CDR3 DNA follows: TGCAGCTCGAGACAGGGGGCATCAGAGACCCAGTACTTC. Supplemented by reference TRBV29-1 and TRBJ2-5, the full variable domain reads SAVISQKPSRDICQRGTSLTIQCQVDSQVTMMFWYRQQPGQSLTLIATANQGSEATYESGFVIDKFPISRPNLTFSTLTVSNMSPEDSSIYLCSSRQGASETQYFGPGTRLLVL.

This clonotype was seen only a few times. CDR3 amino acids: CSATIRGRETQYF. The CDR3 DNA is TGCAGTGCTACAATTAGAGGTCGAGAGACCCAGTACTTC. This sequence joins TRBV20-1 and TRBJ2-5; D gene unclear. The germline gives CDR1 DFQATT, CDR2 SNEGSKA (reference sequence). The CDR3 runs to 13 residues. Between the trimmed V and J ends, which lost 4 bases and 4 bases, there was a span of 13 bases.

In its sample, this clonotype was seen many times. The germline gene is not matched at one end of the junction; a read error may be the cause. This rearrangement joins TRBV18 to TRBJ2-5; D gene ambiguous. The CDR3 is 12 residues long. The germline gives CDR1 KGHSH, CDR2 LQKENI. CDR3 in amino acids: CASSPPQETQYF. The CDR3 DNA follows: TGCGCCAGCAGCCCACCACAAGAGACCCAGTACTTC. Drawing the rest from reference TRBV18 and TRBJ2-5, the complete variable domain is NAGVMQNPRHLVRRRGQEARLRCSPMKGHSHVYWYRQLPEEGLKFMVYLQKENIIDESGMPKERFSAEFPKEGPSILRIQQVVRGDSAAYFCASSPPQETQYFGPGTRLLVL.

For this clonotype: A much bigger clone sits one base away, suggesting this may be a read error. CDR3 DNA: TGCAGCTGGCCCGCGACAGAAGAGACCCAGTACTTC. Protein sequence: CSWPATEETQYF. The V call is TRBV29-1, the J call TRBJ2-5, with D perhaps matching TRBD1 (5 bases). The V end was cut by 8 bases, the J end by 3 bases, with 13 bases between. The CDR3 contains 12 residues. Germline CDR1 is SQVTM and CDR2 is ANQGSEA.

In this sample, this clonotype turned up a few times. The V gene is TRBV21-1, the J gene TRBJ2-5; TRBD2 reflects the table's D call only, with no check against the DNA. TRBV21-1 is flagged as a pseudogene. This CDR3 contains 20 residues. The CDR3 region is CASSKKPGLAGDQYQETQYF. The CDR3 coding sequence is TGTGCCAGCAGCAAAAAACCAGGACTAGCGGGGGACCAGTACCAAGAGACCCAGTACTTC.

The genes are TRBV6-4 and TRBJ2-5; no firm D call. The J call may be incorrect, as the DNA end agrees better with TRBJ2-7. The germline gives CDR1 MRHNA, CDR2 SNTAGT. This CDR3 has 16 amino acids. The CDR3 loop is CASSGSKQWSSYEQYF. CDR3 sequence (DNA): TGTGCCAGCAGTGGCTCGAAACAGTGGAGCTCCTACGAGCAGTACTTC.